Each of the 7 T cell receptor beta chains below was sequenced from the same sample in a study of CD8+CD57+ T cells in acquired aplastic anemia. The template used for profiling TCR beta VDJ and CDR3 was genomic DNA. TCRdb recomputed calls from the reads with MiXCR, one row per CDR3 protein. This repertoire shows approximately 98,000 distinct CDR3 sequences, approximately 73% found once; its top ten account for about 62%. It was patients with CD8+CD57+ cell expansion by flow cytometry who were chosen for sequencing. Sequenced material: sorted CD4+, CD8+, or CD8+CD57+ T cells (not recorded which) from PBMCs. The source is a human donor with aplastic anemia.

The rearrangement joins TRBV20-1 to TRBJ1-2; D is undetermined. The CDR3 length is 15 residues. Germline V CDR1 and CDR2: DFQATT, SNEGSKA (reference sequence). The germline V and J ends were trimmed by 0 bases and 7 bases, with 18 bases remaining between them. This CDR3 is CSARDWAHPPFGYTF. The DNA of the CDR3 is TGCAGTGCTAGAGATTGGGCCCATCCCCCCTTTGGCTACACCTTC.

The chain joins TRBV10-1 to TRBJ2-7; no clear D gene. Germline CDR1 and CDR2: WNHNN and SYGVQD (reference sequence). V was trimmed by 7 bases and J by 0 bases, leaving 10 bases between them. This CDR3 region has 13 residues. The CDR3 spells CASKGESSYEQYF. The CDR3 region has the DNA TGCGCCAGCAAGGGCGAGAGCTCCTACGAGCAGTACTTC.

The rearrangement joins TRBV19 to TRBJ2-7; D possibly corresponds to TRBD1 (5 bases). Germline CDR1 is LNHDA and CDR2 is SQIVND (reference sequence). The length of the CDR3 is 13 residues. V was shortened by 3 bases and J by 3 bases, with 9 bases between the two germline ends. This chain's CDR3 is CASSIRQGYEQYF. The CDR3 DNA reads as TGTGCCAGTAGTATTCGTCAGGGCTACGAGCAGTACTTC.

The V call is TRBV7-9, the J call TRBJ1-1; D is uncertain. V lost 3 bases to trimming and J lost 1 base, with 6 bases between them. The germline V gene has CDR1 SEHNR and CDR2 FQNEAQ (reference sequence). The CDR3 extends over 13 amino acids. Written as DNA, the CDR3 is TGTGCCAGCAGCTTGGGAAGGAACACTGAAGCTTTCTTT. Translation gives CASSLGRNTEAFF.

This clonotype appeared a few times. This chain connects TRBV2 to TRBJ1-1, with 7 positions matching TRBD1. With V trimmed by 8 bases and J by 0 bases, 3 bases remained unmatched. Germline V CDR1 and CDR2: SNHLY, FYNNEI. The CDR3 sequence is 13 residues long. The CDR3 sequence is CASGTDMNTEAFF. CDR3 nucleotide sequence: TGTGCCAGCGGGACAGACATGAACACTGAAGCTTTCTTT.

The sample holds many counts of this clonotype. V usage is TRBV11-1 and J usage is TRBJ1-2; the D gene is possibly TRBD1 (5 bases). The germline V gene has CDR1 SGHAT and CDR2 FQDESV (reference sequence). V was cut by 1 base and J by 6 bases, with 18 bases left in between. The CDR3 is 16 amino acids. For the CDR3, the DNA is TGTGCCAGCAGCTTAGGGGGGGAGGGGAAGGAAAATGGCTACACCTTC. This translates into CASSLGGEGKENGYTF.

V is TRBV10-3 and J is TRBJ2-1; D is unclear. The CDR3 is made up of 15 amino acids. Trimming pared 3 bases from V and 5 bases from J, leaving 14 bases between. Looked up from germline, CDR1 is ENHRY and CDR2 is SYGVKD. CDR3 loop: CAISDFGQDHNEQFF. As DNA, the CDR3 is TGTGCCATCAGTGATTTCGGTCAGGATCACAATGAGCAGTTCTTC.